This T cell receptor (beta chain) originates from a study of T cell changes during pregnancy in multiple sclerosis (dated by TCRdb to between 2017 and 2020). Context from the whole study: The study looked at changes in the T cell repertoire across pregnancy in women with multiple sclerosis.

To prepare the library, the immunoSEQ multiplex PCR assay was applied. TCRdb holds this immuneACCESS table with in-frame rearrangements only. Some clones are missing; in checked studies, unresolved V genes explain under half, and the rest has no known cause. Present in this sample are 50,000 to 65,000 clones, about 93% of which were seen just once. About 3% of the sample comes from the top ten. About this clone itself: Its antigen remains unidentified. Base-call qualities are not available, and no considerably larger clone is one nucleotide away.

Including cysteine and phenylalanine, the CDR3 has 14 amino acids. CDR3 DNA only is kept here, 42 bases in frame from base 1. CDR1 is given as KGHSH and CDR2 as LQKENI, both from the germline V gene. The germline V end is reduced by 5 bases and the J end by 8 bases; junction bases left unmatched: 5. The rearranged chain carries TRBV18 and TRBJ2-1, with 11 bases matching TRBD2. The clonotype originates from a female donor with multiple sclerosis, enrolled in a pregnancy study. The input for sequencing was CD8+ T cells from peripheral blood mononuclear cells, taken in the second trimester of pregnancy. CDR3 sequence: CASSDLAGGDEQFF. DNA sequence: TGTGCCAGCTCAGACCTAGCGGGGGGCGATGAGCAGTTCTTC.